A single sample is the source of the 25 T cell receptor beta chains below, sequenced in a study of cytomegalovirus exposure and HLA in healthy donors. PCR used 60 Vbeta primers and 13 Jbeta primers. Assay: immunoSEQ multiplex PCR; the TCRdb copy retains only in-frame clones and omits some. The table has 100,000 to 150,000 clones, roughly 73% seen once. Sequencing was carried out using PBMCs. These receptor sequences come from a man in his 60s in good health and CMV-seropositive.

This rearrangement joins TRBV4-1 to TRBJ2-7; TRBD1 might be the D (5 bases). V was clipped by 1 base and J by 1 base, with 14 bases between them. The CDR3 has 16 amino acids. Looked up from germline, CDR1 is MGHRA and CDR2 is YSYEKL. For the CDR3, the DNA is TGCGCCAGCAGCCAAGCTTGGGGCTTGATATCCTACGAGCAGTACTTC. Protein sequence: CASSQAWGLISYEQYF.

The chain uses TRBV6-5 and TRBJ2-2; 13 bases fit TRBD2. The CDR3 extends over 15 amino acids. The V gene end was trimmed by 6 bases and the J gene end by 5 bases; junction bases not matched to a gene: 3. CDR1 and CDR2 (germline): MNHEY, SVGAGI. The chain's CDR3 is CASSRLAGGTGELFF. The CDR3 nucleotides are TGTGCCAGCAGCCGACTAGCGGGGGGTACCGGGGAGCTGTTTTTT.

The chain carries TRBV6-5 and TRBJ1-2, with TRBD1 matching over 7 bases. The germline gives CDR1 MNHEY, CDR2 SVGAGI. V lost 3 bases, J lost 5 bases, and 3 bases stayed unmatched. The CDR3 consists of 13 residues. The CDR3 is CASSYRQGYGYTF. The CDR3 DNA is TGTGCCAGCAGTTATAGACAGGGATATGGCTACACCTTC.

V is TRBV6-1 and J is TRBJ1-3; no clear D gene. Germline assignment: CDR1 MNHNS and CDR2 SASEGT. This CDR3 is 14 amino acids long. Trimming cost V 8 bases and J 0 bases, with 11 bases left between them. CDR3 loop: CASVQDNSGNTIYF. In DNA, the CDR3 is TGTGCCAGCGTGCAGGATAACTCTGGAAACACCATATATTTT.

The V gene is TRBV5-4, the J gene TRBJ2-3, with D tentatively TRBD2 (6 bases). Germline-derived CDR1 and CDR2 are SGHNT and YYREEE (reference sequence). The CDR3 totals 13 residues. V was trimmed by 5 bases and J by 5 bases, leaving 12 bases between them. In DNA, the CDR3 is TGTGCCAGCAGAAGGGACTGGGAAGATACGCAGTATTTT. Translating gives CASRRDWEDTQYF.

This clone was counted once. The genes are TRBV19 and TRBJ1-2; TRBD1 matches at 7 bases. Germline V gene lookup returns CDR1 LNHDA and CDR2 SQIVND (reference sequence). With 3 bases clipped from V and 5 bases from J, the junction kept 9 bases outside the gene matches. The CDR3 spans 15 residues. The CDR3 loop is CASSMDRTVPYGYTF. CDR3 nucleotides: TGTGCCAGTAGTATGGACAGGACCGTCCCTTATGGCTACACCTTC.

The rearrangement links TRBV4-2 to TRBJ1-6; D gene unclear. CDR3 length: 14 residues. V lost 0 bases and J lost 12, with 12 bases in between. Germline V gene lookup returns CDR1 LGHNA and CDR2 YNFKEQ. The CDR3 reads CASSQDPPREPLHF. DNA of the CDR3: TGTGCCAGCAGCCAAGACCCCCCGCGGGAACCCCTCCACTTT.

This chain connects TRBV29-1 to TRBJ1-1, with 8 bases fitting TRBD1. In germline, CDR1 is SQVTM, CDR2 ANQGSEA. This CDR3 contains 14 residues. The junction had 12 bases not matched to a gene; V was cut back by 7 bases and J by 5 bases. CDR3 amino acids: CSAQRTGGKTEAFF. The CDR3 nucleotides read TGCAGCGCTCAACGAACAGGGGGAAAGACTGAAGCTTTCTTT. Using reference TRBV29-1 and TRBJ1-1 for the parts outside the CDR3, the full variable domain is SAVISQKPSRDICQRGTSLTIQCQVDSQVTMMFWYRQQPGQSLTLIATANQGSEATYESGFVIDKFPISRPNLTFSTLTVSNMSPEDSSIYLCSAQRTGGKTEAFFGQGTRLTVV.

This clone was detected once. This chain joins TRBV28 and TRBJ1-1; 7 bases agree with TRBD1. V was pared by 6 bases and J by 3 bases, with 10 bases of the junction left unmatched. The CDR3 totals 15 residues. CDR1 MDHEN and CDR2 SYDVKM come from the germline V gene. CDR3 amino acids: CASSRPGQGDTEAFF. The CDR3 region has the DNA TGTGCCAGCAGCCGTCCTGGGCAGGGGGACACTGAAGCTTTCTTT.

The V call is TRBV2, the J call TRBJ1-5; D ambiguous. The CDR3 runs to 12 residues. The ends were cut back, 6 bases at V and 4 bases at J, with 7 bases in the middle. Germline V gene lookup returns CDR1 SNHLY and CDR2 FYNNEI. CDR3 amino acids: CASRRMNQPQHF. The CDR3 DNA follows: TGTGCCAGCAGGCGTATGAATCAGCCCCAGCATTTT.

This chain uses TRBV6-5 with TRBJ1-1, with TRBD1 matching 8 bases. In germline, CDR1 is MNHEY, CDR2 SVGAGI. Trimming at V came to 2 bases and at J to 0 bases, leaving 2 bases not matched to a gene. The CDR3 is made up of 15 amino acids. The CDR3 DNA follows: TGTGCCAGCAGTTACGAGACAGGGGTGAACACTGAAGCTTTCTTT. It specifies CASSYETGVNTEAFF.

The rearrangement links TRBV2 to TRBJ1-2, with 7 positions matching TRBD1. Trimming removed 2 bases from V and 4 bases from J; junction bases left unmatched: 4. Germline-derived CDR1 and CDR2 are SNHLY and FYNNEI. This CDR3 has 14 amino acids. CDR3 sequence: CASSETGDPYGYTF. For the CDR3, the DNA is TGTGCCAGCAGTGAAACAGGGGATCCCTATGGCTACACCTTC.

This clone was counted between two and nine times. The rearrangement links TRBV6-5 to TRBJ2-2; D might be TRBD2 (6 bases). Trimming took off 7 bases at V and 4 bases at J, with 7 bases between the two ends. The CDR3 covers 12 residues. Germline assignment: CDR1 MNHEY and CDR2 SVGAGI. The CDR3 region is CASTRGTGELFF. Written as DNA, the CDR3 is TGTGCCAGCACGCGGGGCACCGGGGAGCTGTTTTTT.

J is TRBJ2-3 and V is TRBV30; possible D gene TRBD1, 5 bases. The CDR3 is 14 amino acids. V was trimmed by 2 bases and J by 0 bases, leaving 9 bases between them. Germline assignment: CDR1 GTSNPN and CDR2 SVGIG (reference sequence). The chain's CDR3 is CAWSRGSSTDTQYF. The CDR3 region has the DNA TGTGCCTGGAGTAGGGGTTCTAGCACAGATACGCAGTATTTT.

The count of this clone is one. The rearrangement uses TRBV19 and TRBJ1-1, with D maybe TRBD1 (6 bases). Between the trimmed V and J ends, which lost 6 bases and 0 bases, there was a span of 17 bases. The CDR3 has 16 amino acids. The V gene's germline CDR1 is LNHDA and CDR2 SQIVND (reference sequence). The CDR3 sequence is CASRGGNDKMNTEAFF. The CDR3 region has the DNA TGTGCCAGTAGAGGGGGAAACGATAAAATGAACACTGAAGCTTTCTTT. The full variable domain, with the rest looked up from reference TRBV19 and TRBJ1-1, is DGGITQSPKYLFRKEGQNVTLSCEQNLNHDAMYWYRQDPGQGLRLIYYSQIVNDFQKGDIAEGYSVSREKKESFPLTVTSAQKNPTAFYLCASRGGNDKMNTEAFFGQGTRLTVV.

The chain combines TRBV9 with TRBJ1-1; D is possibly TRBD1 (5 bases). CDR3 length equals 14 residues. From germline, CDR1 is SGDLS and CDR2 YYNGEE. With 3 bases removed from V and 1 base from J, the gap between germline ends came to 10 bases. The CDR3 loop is CASSALTGNTEAFF. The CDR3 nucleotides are TGTGCCAGCAGCGCCCTTACAGGGAACACTGAAGCTTTCTTT. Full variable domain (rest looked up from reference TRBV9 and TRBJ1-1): DSGVTQTPKHLITATGQRVTLRCSPRSGDLSVYWYQQSLDQGLQFLIQYYNGEERAKGNILERFSAQQFPDLHSELNLSSLELGDSALYFCASSALTGNTEAFFGQGTRLTVV.

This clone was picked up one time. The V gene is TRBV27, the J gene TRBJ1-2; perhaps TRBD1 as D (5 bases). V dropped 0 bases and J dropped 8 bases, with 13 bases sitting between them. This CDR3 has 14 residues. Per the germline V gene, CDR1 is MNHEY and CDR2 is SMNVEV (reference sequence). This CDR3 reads CASSLSGPIGGYTF. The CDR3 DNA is TGTGCCAGCAGTTTATCGGGGCCCATCGGGGGCTACACCTTC.

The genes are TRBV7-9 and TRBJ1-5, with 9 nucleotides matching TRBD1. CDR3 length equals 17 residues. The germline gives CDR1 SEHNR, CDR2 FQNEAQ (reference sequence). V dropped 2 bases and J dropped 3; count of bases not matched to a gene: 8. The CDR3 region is CASSLPYRGPANQPQHF. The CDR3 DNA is TGTGCCAGCAGCTTACCCTACAGGGGGCCCGCCAATCAGCCCCAGCATTTT.

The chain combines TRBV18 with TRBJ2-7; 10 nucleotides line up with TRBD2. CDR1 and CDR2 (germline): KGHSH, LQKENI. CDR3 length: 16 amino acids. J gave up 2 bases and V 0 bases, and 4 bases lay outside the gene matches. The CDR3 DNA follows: TGTGCCAGCTCACCACCGATCAGCGGGGGGGCCTACGAGCAGTACTTC. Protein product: CASSPPISGGAYEQYF.

CDR3 amino acids: CASSSSGDVYEKLFF. The DNA of the CDR3 is TGCGCCAGCAGCTCTTCAGGGGACGTGTATGAAAAACTGTTTTTT. The rearrangement joins TRBV5-1 to TRBJ1-4, with D possibly matching TRBD1 (6 bases). CDR1 and CDR2 from the germline V gene are SGHRS and YFSETQ. The CDR3 loop spans 15 amino acids. The V and J ends lost 3 bases and 6 bases respectively, with 15 bases between them. The whole variable domain, filled in from reference TRBV5-1 and TRBJ1-4, reads KAGVTQTPRYLIKTRGQQVTLSCSPISGHRSVSWYQQTPGQGLQFLFEYFSETQRNKGNFPGRFSGRQFSNSRSEMNVSTLELGDSALYLCASSSSGDVYEKLFFGSGTQLSVL.

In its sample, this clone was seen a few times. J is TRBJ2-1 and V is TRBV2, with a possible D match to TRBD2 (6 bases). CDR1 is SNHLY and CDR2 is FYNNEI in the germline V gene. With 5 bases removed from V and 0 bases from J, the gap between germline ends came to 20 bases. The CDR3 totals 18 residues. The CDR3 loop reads CASSWDLAHPSSYNEQFF. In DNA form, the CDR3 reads TGTGCCAGCAGTTGGGACTTGGCCCACCCTAGCTCCTACAATGAGCAGTTCTTC.

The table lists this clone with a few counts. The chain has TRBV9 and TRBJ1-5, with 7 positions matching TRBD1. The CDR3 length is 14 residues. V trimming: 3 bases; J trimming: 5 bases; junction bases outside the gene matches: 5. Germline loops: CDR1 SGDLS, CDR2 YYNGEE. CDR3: CASSAGTEYQPQHF. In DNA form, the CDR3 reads TGTGCCAGCAGCGCGGGGACAGAATATCAGCCCCAGCATTTT. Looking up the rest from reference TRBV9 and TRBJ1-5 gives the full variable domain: DSGVTQTPKHLITATGQRVTLRCSPRSGDLSVYWYQQSLDQGLQFLIQYYNGEERAKGNILERFSAQQFPDLHSELNLSSLELGDSALYFCASSAGTEYQPQHFGDGTRLSIL.

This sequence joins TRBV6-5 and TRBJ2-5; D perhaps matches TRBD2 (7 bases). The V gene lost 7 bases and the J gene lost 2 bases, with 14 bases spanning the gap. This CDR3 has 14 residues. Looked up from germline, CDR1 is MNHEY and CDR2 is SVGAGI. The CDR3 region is CASMGGQLQETQYF. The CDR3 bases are TGTGCCAGCATGGGGGGGCAATTACAAGAGACCCAGTACTTC.

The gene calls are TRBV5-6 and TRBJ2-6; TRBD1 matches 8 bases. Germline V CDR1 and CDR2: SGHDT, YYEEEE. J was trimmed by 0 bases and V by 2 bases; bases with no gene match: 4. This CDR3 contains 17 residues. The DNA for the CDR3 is TGTGCCAGCAGCTTCAGACAGGGGTTCTCTGGGGCCAACGTCCTGACTTTC. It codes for CASSFRQGFSGANVLTF.

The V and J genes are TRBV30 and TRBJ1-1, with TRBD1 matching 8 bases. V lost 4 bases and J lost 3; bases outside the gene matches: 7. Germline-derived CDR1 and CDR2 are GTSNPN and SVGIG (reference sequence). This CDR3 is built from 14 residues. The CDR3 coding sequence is TGTGCCTGGACCAAGACAGGGGTGCACACTGAAGCTTTCTTT. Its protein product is CAWTKTGVHTEAFF.